One and the same sample provided the 32 T cell receptor beta chains below, sequenced in a study of T cells in women clearing cervical HPV infection. Repertoires were generated with immunoSEQ multiplex PCR, while TCRdb's copy carries only in-frame clones and drops some. The record lists more than 30,000 clones, of which the ten most abundant hold about 1.8%. The sample was blood buffy coat. The source of these receptors is a woman aged 18 to 69 with a cervical HPV16 infection that either progressed to CIN3+ or cleared (not recorded which).

CDR3 in amino acids: CASSSGQPLPGANVLFF. CDR3 bases read: TGCGCCAGCAGCTCGGGACAGCCTCTCCCTGGGGCCAACGTA. This chain joins TRBV5-1 and TRBJ1-4; TRBD1 agrees at 7 bases. The CDR3 is cut off 3 residues early in the read; its end comes from the germline J gene. This CDR3 region has 17 residues. Germline CDR1 and CDR2: SGHRS and YFSETQ. Supplemented by reference TRBV5-1 and TRBJ1-4, the full variable domain reads KAGVTQTPRYLIKTRGQQVTLSCSPISGHRSVSWYQQTPGQGLQFLFEYFSETQRNKGNFPGRFSGRQFSNSRSEMNVSTLELGDSALYLCASSSGQPLPGANVLFFGSGTQLSVL.

Worth noting for this clone: Read coverage stops 3 residues before the CDR3 terminus; the germline J gene supplies the remainder. The J gene is TRBJ1-2, the V gene TRBV19; a weak D match, TRBD1 (6 bases). The CDR3 extends over 13 amino acids. CDR1 is LNHDA and CDR2 is SQIVND in the germline V gene (reference sequence). CDR3 protein: CARLRDTHNDYTF. The sequenced CDR3 bases are TGTGCCAGACTCCGGGACACTCACAATGAC. Combining the CDR3 with reference TRBV19 and TRBJ1-2 gives the whole variable domain DGGITQSPKYLFRKEGQNVTLSCEQNLNHDAMYWYRQDPGQGLRLIYYSQIVNDFQKGDIAEGYSVSREKKESFPLTVTSAQKNPTAFYLCARLRDTHNDYTFGSGTRLTVV.

Of note for this clone: The read is 3 residues too short to cover the CDR3 end, so that end is filled in from the germline J gene. The gene calls are TRBV7-9 and TRBJ2-3; possibly TRBD1 or TRBD2 for D (5 bases each). CDR3 length equals 13 residues. CDR1 and CDR2 (germline): SEHNR, FQNEAQ (reference sequence). The CDR3 loop is CASSRGENWTQYF. The sequenced CDR3 bases are TGTGCCAGCAGCAGGGGAGAGAATTGGACG.

In the case of this clone: With the read ending 3 residues before the CDR3 end, the germline J gene is used to fill in that end. The rearrangement joins TRBV6-2 or TRBV6-3 to TRBJ2-7; 7 nucleotides agree with TRBD1. There are 15 residues in the CDR3. J lost 4 bases, V lost 2 bases, and 8 bases had no gene match. Germline CDR1 MNHEY, CDR2 SVGEGT. CDR3 sequence: CASSYPMDRTYEQYF. CDR3 bases read: TGTGCCAGCAGTTACCCCATGGACAGGACGTACGAG.

On this clone: From the germline J gene comes the end of the CDR3, since the read stops 3 residues before it. The V and J genes are TRBV30 and TRBJ1-1, with TRBD1 as a possible D gene (6 bases). V gave up 1 base and J gave up 5 bases, with 11 bases separating them. The CDR3 is made up of 13 amino acids. The germline V gene encodes CDR1 GTSNPN and CDR2 SVGIG (reference sequence). The CDR3 region is CAWSAGAVTEAFF. Partial CDR3 DNA: TGTGCCTGGAGTGCAGGGGCCGTAACTGAA. Full variable domain (rest looked up from reference TRBV30 and TRBJ1-1): SQTIHQWPATLVQPVGSPLSLECTVEGTSNPNLYWYRQAAGRGLQLLFYSVGIGQISSEVPQNLSASRPQDRQFILSSKKLLLSDSGFYLCAWSAGAVTEAFFGQGTRLTVV.

As to this clone: The read comes to an end 3 residues before the CDR3 does, leaving the germline J gene to fill in the end. The chain links TRBV4-1 to TRBJ2-3, with unresolved D. Germline V gene sequence: CDR1 MGHRA, CDR2 YSYEKL. Trimming removed 1 base at V and 5 bases at J, with 4 bases between. There are 12 residues in the CDR3. The CDR3 loop reads CASSQVGDTQYF. The DNA read from the CDR3 is TGCGCCAGCAGCCAAGTCGGAGATACG.

Comment on this clone: The CDR3 extends 3 residues past the end of the read, so its final part is completed from the germline J gene. The chain has TRBV6-2 or TRBV6-3 and TRBJ1-6, with 7 bases lining up with TRBD1. The CDR3 runs 14 residues. The trim removed 6 bases at V and 8 bases at J, leaving 7 bases unmatched. CDR1 and CDR2 (germline): MNHEY, SVGEGT. The chain's CDR3 is CASSRQGEYSPLHF. The DNA read from the CDR3 is TGTGCCAGCAGCCGACAGGGCGAATATTCACCC.

A note on this clone: The sequence runs out 3 residues before the end of the CDR3; the remainder is reconstructed from the germline J gene. This chain joins TRBV7-2 and TRBJ2-3; D is undetermined. CDR3 length equals 14 residues. CDR1 SGHTA and CDR2 FQGNSA come from the germline V gene. The ends were cut back, 5 bases at V and 0 bases at J, with 9 bases in the middle. CDR3 region: CASSPQSSTDTQYF. Partial CDR3 DNA: TGTGCCAGCAGCCCACAGTCGAGCACAGATACG.

For this clone: The DNA ends 3 residues before the CDR3 does, and the rest of the CDR3 is filled in from the germline J gene. The V gene is TRBV5-1, the J gene TRBJ2-1, with 10 nucleotides matching TRBD2. V shed 6 bases and J 6 bases; nucleotides not matched to a gene: 6. Germline V gene lookup returns CDR1 SGHRS and CDR2 YFSETQ. The CDR3 length is 14 residues. The CDR3 reads CASMWASGGNEQFF. The sequenced CDR3 bases are TGCGCCAGCATGTGGGCTAGCGGGGGCAATGAG.

Details on this clone: The CDR3 end is not reached by the read, which stops 3 residues before it; the germline J gene fills it in. The chain employs TRBV5-6 and TRBJ1-2, with D unresolved. The CDR3 sequence is 14 residues long. Germline loops: CDR1 SGHDT, CDR2 YYEEEE. The V end lost 0 bases, the J end lost 2 bases, and 8 bases lay between the germline ends. The chain's CDR3 is CASSLGPANYGYTF. Incomplete CDR3 DNA: TGTGCCAGCAGCTTGGGTCCAGCGAACTATGGC.

Concerning this clone: The read ends 3 residues before the CDR3 terminus; that terminus is restored from the germline J gene. The chain has TRBV2 and TRBJ2-7, with TRBD2 matching 11 bases. This CDR3 has 15 amino acids. The trim removed 5 bases at V and 3 bases at J, leaving 6 bases unmatched. CDR1 is SNHLY, CDR2 FYNNEI, per germline. The CDR3 bases that were read are TGTGCCAGCAGTAATCTAGCGGGGGGAGGCTACGAG. The encoded protein is CASSNLAGGGYE. The entire CDR3 protein reads CASSNLAGGGYEQYF.

A note on this clone: The read finishes 3 residues shy of the CDR3 end, and the germline J gene is used to complete it. This rearrangement joins TRBV20-1 to TRBJ2-7, with 9 nucleotides matching TRBD1. J gave up 0 bases and V 5 bases, and 2 bases lay outside the gene matches. Germline-derived CDR1 and CDR2 are DFQATT and SNEGSKA (reference sequence). The CDR3 loop spans 13 amino acids. The CDR3 sequence: CSAGTGSSYEQYF. The sequenced CDR3 bases are TGCAGTGCTGGGACAGGGAGCTCCTACGAG.

To note about this clone: The read is 3 residues too short to cover the CDR3 end, so that end is filled in from the germline J gene. The chain couples TRBV7-8 to TRBJ2-5, with a tentative D call TRBD2 (5 bases). CDR3 length equals 15 residues. Germline V gene sequence: CDR1 SGHVS, CDR2 FQNEAQ. V dropped 2 bases and J dropped 5 bases, with 15 bases sitting between them. The DNA read from the CDR3 is TGTGCCAGCAGCTTACCAGGATCCGGCGGGGAGACC. Amino acids: CASSLPGSGGET. The whole CDR3 protein is CASSLPGSGGETQYF.

In regard to this clone: The CDR3 end falls 3 residues outside the read, so it is completed with the germline J gene. V usage is TRBV6-4 and J usage is TRBJ2-3; no firm D call. The CDR3 runs to 14 residues. CDR1 and CDR2 from the germline V gene are MRHNA and SNTAGT. Trimming removed 2 bases at V and 2 bases at J, with 8 bases between. The CDR3 DNA, read in part, is TGTGCCAGCAGTGACGATGTAGCCACAGATACG. Protein product: CASSDDVATDT. The entire CDR3 reads CASSDDVATDTQYF.

Worth noting for this clone: The sequenced fragment ends 3 residues before the CDR3 boundary, so the rest is inferred from the germline J gene. The chain carries TRBV19 and TRBJ2-4, with D perhaps matching TRBD1 (6 bases). In germline, CDR1 is LNHDA, CDR2 SQIVND (reference sequence). This CDR3 spans 12 amino acids. The covered CDR3 bases are TGTGCCAGTAGTCTACAGGGCTATGGT. Its protein is CASSLQGYG. The CDR3 reads in full as CASSLQGYGQYF.

Concerning this clone itself: The read comes to an end 3 residues before the CDR3 does, leaving the germline J gene to fill in the end. V gene TRBV14 combines with J gene TRBJ2-3; 7 nucleotides align to TRBD1. Germline CDR1 SGHDN, CDR2 FVKESK. J gave up 0 bases and V 3 bases, and 9 bases lay outside the gene matches. CDR3 length equals 17 residues. This chain's CDR3 is CASSQTGTLPSTDTQYF. Partial CDR3 DNA: TGTGCCAGCAGCCAGACAGGGACCCTTCCTAGCACAGATACG.

Of note for this clone: The read terminates 3 residues before the CDR3 end, so the remaining end is supplied by the germline J gene. The genes are TRBV12-5 and TRBJ2-3, with 9 positions matching TRBD2. This CDR3 spans 16 amino acids. The germline V gene has CDR1 LGHNT and CDR2 FRNRAP. J was trimmed by 8 bases and V by 6 bases; bases with no gene match: 15. CDR3 bases read: TGTGCTAGTGGCTCCGAAGCTAGCGGGGTTGACGGTACG. It is translated as CASGSEASGVDGT. The full-length CDR3 reads as CASGSEASGVDGTQYF.

About this clone: The CDR3 goes on 3 residues after the read ends, and that part is filled in from the germline J gene. The chain has TRBV11-2 and TRBJ2-4; 7 nucleotides agree with TRBD2. Losses at the gene ends were 4 bases for V and 4 bases for J; bases not matched to a gene: 7. Germline V gives CDR1 SGHAT, CDR2 FQNNGV. The CDR3 runs to 15 residues. This CDR3 reads CASSSDLAAKNIQYF. The part of the CDR3 DNA that was read is TGTGCCAGCAGCTCAGATCTAGCGGCGAAAAACATT.

As concerns this clone: From the germline J gene comes the end of the CDR3, since the read stops 3 residues before it. The chain couples TRBV7-9 to TRBJ1-1; D unclear. CDR3 length: 12 amino acids. Germline V gives CDR1 SEHNR, CDR2 FQNEAQ (reference sequence). The V and J ends lost 5 bases and 5 bases respectively, with 9 bases between them. CDR3 amino acids: CASSPLGTEAFF. The covered CDR3 bases are TGTGCCAGCAGCCCACTCGGGACTGAA.

The sequenced CDR3 bases are TGTGCCAGCTCACCCACCGGGACAGGGAATCAGCCC. Translated, it gives CASSPTGTGNQP. The CDR3 in full is CASSPTGTGNQPQHF. The V gene is TRBV18, the J gene TRBJ1-5, with TRBD1 matching over 9 bases. The read ends 3 residues early relative to the CDR3; the germline J gene fills the gap. V was pared by 3 bases and J by 4 bases, with 4 bases of the junction left unmatched. The CDR3 has 15 amino acids. Germline V gene sequence: CDR1 KGHSH, CDR2 LQKENI.

In the case of this clone: The missing CDR3 end, 3 residues past where the read stops, is filled in from the germline J gene. This chain uses TRBV5-1 with TRBJ2-2; 12 bases are shared with TRBD2. The CDR3 runs to 16 residues. Trimming took 0 bases from V and 5 from J; bases not matched to a gene: 2. CDR1 SGHRS and CDR2 YFSETQ come from the germline V gene. The sequenced part of the CDR3 DNA is TGCGCCAGCAGCTTGGATGGGACTAGCGGGACCGGGGAG. Translated: CASSLDGTSGTGE. The full CDR3 protein reads CASSLDGTSGTGELFF.

With respect to this clone: The DNA ends 3 residues before the CDR3 does, and the rest of the CDR3 is filled in from the germline J gene. This rearrangement joins TRBV18 to TRBJ1-2; a possible D gene is TRBD1 (5 bases). Germline V gene lookup returns CDR1 KGHSH and CDR2 LQKENI. There are 17 residues in the CDR3. The CDR3 loop is CASSLFSGTSGGDDYTF. The part of the CDR3 DNA that was read is TGTGCCAGCTCACTATTCTCCGGGACTAGCGGGGGGGATGAC. Looking up the rest from reference TRBV18 and TRBJ1-2 gives the full variable domain: NAGVMQNPRHLVRRRGQEARLRCSPMKGHSHVYWYRQLPEEGLKFMVYLQKENIIDESGMPKERFSAEFPKEGPSILRIQQVVRGDSAAYFCASSLFSGTSGGDDYTFGSGTRLTVV.

A word on this clone: The sequence runs out 3 residues before the end of the CDR3; the remainder is reconstructed from the germline J gene. The chain employs TRBV5-1 and TRBJ2-5, with 7 bases matching TRBD1. V lost 2 bases to trimming and J lost 3 bases; unmatched junction nucleotides: 4. CDR1 and CDR2 (germline): SGHRS, YFSETQ. The CDR3 length is 14 residues. CDR3 region: CASSLEGAEETQYF. Incomplete CDR3 DNA: TGCGCCAGCAGCTTAGAGGGGGCGGAAGAGACC.

Concerning this clone itself: The read stops 3 residues short of the end of the CDR3; the missing end is completed from the germline J gene. V and J are TRBV28 and TRBJ1-1, with D possibly TRBD1 on 6 matching bases. The CDR3 runs 14 residues. Trimming removed 8 bases from V and 4 bases from J, with 17 bases in between. Germline lookup yields CDR1 MDHEN and CDR2 SYDVKM. CDR3 sequence reads: CASELVTGPTEAFF. The CDR3 DNA, read in part, is TGTGCCAGCGAGCTTGTAACAGGGCCCACTGAA.

With respect to this clone: The missing CDR3 end, 3 residues past where the read stops, is filled in from the germline J gene. The chain employs TRBV5-1 and TRBJ1-4, with TRBD1 identical over 9 bases. This CDR3 is 14 amino acids long. The V segment lost 4 bases and the J segment 5 bases; nucleotides outside the gene matches: 3. Germline V gene data show CDR1 as SGHRS and CDR2 as YFSETQ. The sequenced CDR3 bases are TGCGCCAGCAGCACGGGACAGGGAAATGAAAAA. This gives the protein CASSTGQGNEK. In full, the CDR3 is CASSTGQGNEKLFF.

In the case of this clone: The read falls 3 residues short of the CDR3 end, and the missing part is taken from the germline J gene. V is TRBV7-2 and J is TRBJ2-1, with D perhaps TRBD2 (6 bases). The CDR3 loop spans 15 amino acids. V lost 6 bases, J lost 0 bases, and 12 bases lay in between. Germline V gene sequence: CDR1 SGHTA, CDR2 FQGNSA. The chain's CDR3 is CASSSAGSSYNEQFF. CDR3 DNA (partial): TGTGCCAGCAGTTCAGCGGGTAGCTCCTACAATGAG.

To note about this clone: The read halts 3 residues ahead of the CDR3 end, with the missing end drawn from the germline J gene. This rearrangement joins TRBV29-1 to TRBJ2-2; 9 bases line up with TRBD1. This CDR3 is built from 16 residues. Germline V lookup: CDR1 SQVTM, CDR2 ANQGSEA. The V and J ends lost 4 bases and 4 bases, in that order; junction bases with no gene match: 10. The CDR3 sequence: CSVVPTGGFGTGELFF. CDR3 bases read: TGCAGCGTTGTTCCTACAGGGGGCTTTGGCACCGGGGAG.

As to this clone: From the germline J gene comes the end of the CDR3, since the read stops 3 residues before it. The gene calls are TRBV6-2 or TRBV6-3 and TRBJ1-2; D perhaps matches TRBD1 (6 bases). The CDR3 sequence is 15 residues long. Germline V CDR1 and CDR2: MNHEY, SVGEGT. The chain's CDR3 is CASSTSGGLYNDYTF. The part of the CDR3 DNA that was read is TGTGCCAGCAGCACTAGCGGGGGCCTTTACAATGAC.

About this clone: The CDR3 extends 3 residues past the end of the read, so its final part is completed from the germline J gene. This sequence joins TRBV28 and TRBJ2-3; TRBD2 aligns across 10 bases. The CDR3 spans 16 residues. V was clipped by 5 bases and J by 1 base; unmatched bases: 6. Germline V CDR1 and CDR2: MDHEN, SYDVKM. The sequenced part of the CDR3 DNA is TGTGCCAGCAGTGGGGAGCGGGGGGGCCGCACAGATACG. The encoded protein is CASSGERGGRTDT. The CDR3 reads in full as CASSGERGGRTDTQYF.

Points on this clone: The missing CDR3 end, 3 residues past where the read stops, is filled in from the germline J gene. Additional DNA sequences in this sample encode the identical CDR3. The rearrangement links TRBV7-6 to TRBJ2-2; 7 nucleotides align to TRBD1. There are 16 residues in the CDR3. Germline CDR1 reads SGHVS; CDR2 reads FNYEAQ. V shed 1 base and J 4 bases; nucleotides not matched to a gene: 6. This CDR3 reads CASSLGGTVLTGELFF. The part of the CDR3 DNA that was read is TGTGCCAGCAGCTTAGGGGGGACAGTACTCACCGGGGAG.

In regard to this clone: The CDR3 goes on 3 residues after the read ends, and that part is filled in from the germline J gene. The chain carries TRBV7-3 and TRBJ2-3; possibly TRBD1 for D (5 bases). Germline V lookup: CDR1 SGHTA, CDR2 FQGTGA. Trimming cost V 1 base and J 5 bases, with 7 bases left between them. The CDR3 has 13 residues. The CDR3 here is CASSLKRGDTQYF. The covered CDR3 bases are TGTGCCAGCAGCTTAAAAAGGGGAGATACG.

On this clone itself: The CDR3 extends 3 residues past the end of the read, so its final part is completed from the germline J gene. This chain joins TRBV20-1 and TRBJ2-2; D gene ambiguous. Germline V lookup: CDR1 DFQATT, CDR2 SNEGSKA (reference sequence). This CDR3 is 16 amino acids long. V gave up 2 bases and J gave up 0 bases, with 13 bases separating them. This CDR3 reads CSARPTRVANTGELFF. The covered CDR3 bases are TGCAGTGCTAGACCCACCCGGGTTGCGAACACCGGGGAG.